Ten or more counts support the clone carrying this T cell receptor beta chain. Its antigen is not identified. The TCR beta CDR3 regions underwent amplification using RNA transcripts as the source. TCR CDR3 regions were first amplified by RT-PCR with HTBI primers. TCRdb independently ran MiXCR on the multiplex PCR reads; one entry per CDR3 protein. The repertoire has some 490,000 distinct CDR3 sequences, approximately 22% of them found once; the top ten carry about 49%. This entry belongs to a study of T cells in Graves' hyperthyroidism and ophthalmopathy. Study-wide background: Peripheral blood specimens were obtained at initial diagnosis, prior to any treatment. Points from the study as a whole: Also found in blood were most expanded thyroid clonotypes above 0.001.

With duration under 3 months, ophthalmopathy was active: Clinical Activity Score at least 3, NOSPECS at least 4. Diagnoses rested on clinical symptoms, serum thyroxine and TRAb, thyroid ultrasound and orbital computed tomography. This CDR3 region has 13 residues. Germline V lookup: CDR1 SGHRS, CDR2 YFSETQ. V lost 4 bases and J lost 1, with 8 bases in between. The chain is built from TRBV5-1 and TRBJ1-2; D not resolved. Sequenced sample: blood. This sequence originates from a woman aged 70 to 79 with Graves' ophthalmopathy. DNA of the CDR3: TGCGCCAGCAGCCCGGGAGATAACTATGGCTACACCTTC. Its translation: CASSPGDNYGYTF.